What follows is one T cell receptor beta chain and its context. The repertoire was sequenced with immunoSEQ multiplex PCR; TCRdb's copy has only in-frame clones and lacks some. The table lists over 200,000 clones, about 90% of them singletons. This record belongs to a study of blood T cell repertoires in COVID-19. Study-wide context: The origin of the acute and convalescent COVID-19 samples was the United States, Italy and Spain. PBMCs, B-cell-depleted T cells, or T cells provided the cDNA or gDNA that made up the material.

V lost 5 bases and J lost 3, with 17 bases in between. The germline gives CDR1 LNHDA, CDR2 SQIVND (reference sequence). The CDR3 runs 15 residues. The gene calls are TRBV19 and TRBJ2-7; tentatively, D is TRBD1 (6 bases). The source of this sequence is a man aged 35 to 55 with active or convalescent COVID-19. The sequencing sample was made of peripheral blood. The CDR3 reads CASSAPGEGFYEQYF. Written as DNA, the CDR3 is TGTGCCAGTAGTGCTCCAGGGGAAGGGTTCTACGAGCAGTACTTC.